One TCR beta chain is described in this entry. What it binds is unknown. Each patient came to thyroid surgery without any prior treatment (of any kind). This record comes from a study of metastatic and nonmetastatic thyroid tumors. Authors' data handling: To classify distant metastasis in papillary thyroid cancer, a model was built from CDR3 differences across clinicopathological groups. MiXCR reprocessed the PCR reads for TCRdb. The V and J calls shown here were made by TCRdb, not taken from the authors' results. The sample carries approximately 10,000 clones, around 26% recorded once. CDR1 and CDR2 from the germline V gene are MDHEN and SYDVKM. The V gene end was trimmed by 6 bases and the J gene end by 8 bases; junction bases not matched to a gene: 12. The CDR3 runs 15 residues. General study results and limits: Malignant thyroid tumors reportedly exceeded benign nodules significantly in TCR beta diversity, with the difference appearing in blood and tumor.

The rearrangement uses TRBV28 and TRBJ2-1; 8 bases line up with TRBD2. Specimen: adjacent normal tissue. This sequence originates from a male donor with papillary thyroid cancer or a benign thyroid nodule (not recorded which). Some clones in this sample may be carry-over from other donors' samples. DNA of the CDR3: TGTGCCAGCAGCCGACCGGGACTAGGGTTCGATGAGCAGTTCTTC. Translating gives CASSRPGLGFDEQFF.